These 6 T cell receptor beta chains came from one sample sequenced in a study of shared clonotypes between healthy human individuals (dated by TCRdb to 2020 to 2021). Libraries were made using the immunoSEQ multiplex PCR assay. Held by TCRdb, this immuneACCESS table contains in-frame sequences only and omits some clones. Under half of the omission traces to an unresolved V gene where checked; the cause of the rest is unknown. The sample contains roughly 2,300,000 clones, roughly 90% of them found a single time. The top ten clonotypes cover approximately 0.41% of the sample. Sequenced input: naive CD4+ T cells from PBMCs. Sample cell subset or site, as interpreted from the label and publication: CD45RA+ positively selected. These receptors were obtained from a man aged 18 to 35 in good health. Some clones in this sample may be carry-over from other donors' samples.

The V gene is TRBV15, the J gene TRBJ2-1; D remains ambiguous. Trimming took off 4 bases at V and 4 bases at J, with 14 bases between the two ends. This CDR3 region has 15 residues. Germline CDR1 and CDR2: LNHNV and YYDKDF (reference sequence). The CDR3 reads CATSNLLGLYNEQFF. CDR3 DNA sequence: TGTGCCACCAGCAACTTGTTAGGCCTTTACAATGAGCAGTTCTTC.

As regards this clone: This sample also contains other DNA sequences that code for the same CDR3. V usage is TRBV18 and J usage is TRBJ1-5; 8 nucleotides match TRBD1. Germline CDR1 KGHSH, CDR2 LQKENI. J lost 1 base, V lost 3 bases, and 5 bases had no gene match. The CDR3 loop spans 16 amino acids. CDR3 DNA: TGTGCCAGCTCACCCCAGGGGGCTGGGAGCAATCAGCCCCAGCATTTT. Protein product: CASSPQGAGSNQPQHF.

The V and J genes are TRBV5-1 and TRBJ1-1; 7 bases line up with TRBD1. The CDR3 has 15 residues. Germline CDR1 and CDR2: SGHRS and YFSETQ. V lost 4 bases, J lost 1 base, and 7 bases stayed unmatched. Here the CDR3 DNA reads TGCGCCAGCAGCGCCTCAGGGGGAGGGAACACTGAAGCTTTCTTT. Translating it yields CASSASGGGNTEAFF.

The DNA of the CDR3 is TGTGCCAGCAGCACAACACAGACCTATGGGACCCAGTACTTC. Its translation is CASSTTQTYGTQYF. This chain links TRBV11-1 with TRBJ2-5; D ambiguous. The germline CDR1 and CDR2 sequences are SGHAT and FQDESV (reference sequence). The CDR3 covers 14 residues. The germline V and J ends were trimmed by 5 bases and 7 bases, with 17 bases remaining between them.

The DNA for the CDR3 is TGTGCCAGCAGCCCCGACAGCCCCAAAAACATTCAGTACTTC. Its protein is CASSPDSPKNIQYF. The J gene is TRBJ2-4, the V gene TRBV2; D perhaps matches TRBD1 (5 bases). This CDR3 has 14 amino acids. The V end was cut by 6 bases, the J end by 2 bases, with 11 bases between. CDR1 and CDR2 from the germline V gene are SNHLY and FYNNEI.

The V call is TRBV15, the J call TRBJ2-3; 7 nucleotides match TRBD2. The CDR3 contains 14 residues. Germline assignment: CDR1 LNHNV and CDR2 YYDKDF (reference sequence). The V and J ends lost 3 bases and 2 bases, in that order; junction bases with no gene match: 2. CDR3 in amino acids: CATSRTSSTDTQYF. Here the CDR3 DNA reads TGTGCCACCAGCAGGACTAGCTCCACAGATACGCAGTATTTT.